This T cell receptor beta chain is from a study of blood T cell repertoires in COVID-19. Whole-study context: COVID-19 samples from acute and convalescent phases originated in the United States, Italy and Spain.

In the authors' methods: Cell counts per sample came from amplifying reference gene primers. Assay used: immunoSEQ multiplex PCR; TCRdb lists only in-frame clones, some missing. D and trimming come from the DNA, and the V and J calls and clone size come from that table. Here the sample spans fewer than 200,000 clones, about 93% being singletons. Trimming left V 0 bases short and J 7 bases short, with 10 bases between. The CDR3 length is 14 residues. The germline V gene has CDR1 MNHEY and CDR2 SVGAGI. The TCR originated in a woman aged 45 to 65 with acute or convalescent COVID-19. The sequenced sample was peripheral blood. The chain has TRBV6-5 and TRBJ2-1, with a possible D match to TRBD2 (5 bases). CDR3 loop: CASSYSRPGNEQFF. In DNA, the CDR3 is TGTGCCAGCAGTTACTCGAGGCCGGGGAATGAGCAGTTCTTC.